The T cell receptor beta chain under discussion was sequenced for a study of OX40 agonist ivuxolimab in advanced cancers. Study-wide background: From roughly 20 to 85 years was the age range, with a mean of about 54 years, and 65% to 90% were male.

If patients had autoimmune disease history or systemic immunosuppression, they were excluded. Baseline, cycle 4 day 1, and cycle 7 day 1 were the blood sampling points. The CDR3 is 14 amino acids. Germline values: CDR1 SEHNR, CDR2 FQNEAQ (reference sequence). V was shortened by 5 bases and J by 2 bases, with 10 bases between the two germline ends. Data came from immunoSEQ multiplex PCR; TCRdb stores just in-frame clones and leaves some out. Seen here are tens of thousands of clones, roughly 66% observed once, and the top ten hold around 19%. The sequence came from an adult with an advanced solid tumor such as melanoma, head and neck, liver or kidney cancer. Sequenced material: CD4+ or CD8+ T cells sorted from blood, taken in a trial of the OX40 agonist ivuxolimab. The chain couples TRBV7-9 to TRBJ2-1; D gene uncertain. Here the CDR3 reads CASSQTVAYNEQFF. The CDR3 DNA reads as TGTGCCAGCAGCCAGACGGTAGCCTACAATGAGCAGTTCTTC. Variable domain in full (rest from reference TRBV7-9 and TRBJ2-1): DTGVSQNPRHKITKRGQNVTFRCDPISEHNRLYWYRQTLGQGPEFLTYFQNEAQLEKSRLLSDRFSAERPKGSFSTLEIQRTEQGDSAMYLCASSQTVAYNEQFFGPGTRLTVL.